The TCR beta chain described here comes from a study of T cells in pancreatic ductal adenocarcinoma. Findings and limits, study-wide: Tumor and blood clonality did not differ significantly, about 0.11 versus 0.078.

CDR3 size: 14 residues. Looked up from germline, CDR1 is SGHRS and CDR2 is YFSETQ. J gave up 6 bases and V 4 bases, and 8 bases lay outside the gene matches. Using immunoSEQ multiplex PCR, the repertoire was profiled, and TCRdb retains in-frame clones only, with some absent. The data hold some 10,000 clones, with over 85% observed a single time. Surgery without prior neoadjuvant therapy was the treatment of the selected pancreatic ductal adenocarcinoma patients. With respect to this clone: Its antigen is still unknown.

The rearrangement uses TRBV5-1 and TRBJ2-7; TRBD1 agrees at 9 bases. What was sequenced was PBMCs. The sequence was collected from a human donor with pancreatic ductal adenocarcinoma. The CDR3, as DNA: TGCGCCAGCAGCCCTGCCGGGACAGGGCTCGAGCAGTACTTC. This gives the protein CASSPAGTGLEQYF.